This T cell receptor beta chain was documented in a study of cytomegalovirus exposure and HLA in healthy donors. Findings and caveats of the study: According to the study, about 180 TCR beta chains were cytomegalovirus-associated. There were a few CMV-associated chains whose specificity for CMV antigens was confirmed in vitro.

V shed 5 bases and J shed 7 bases, with 15 bases lying between them. Germline V gives CDR1 SNHLY, CDR2 FYNNEI. The CDR3 runs to 14 residues. PCR amplification relied on 60 Vbeta primers (plus 13 Jbeta primers). Original processing methods: Some 9.9 million shared chains were among around 78 million unique TCR beta chains counted in a later analysis. Profiled with immunoSEQ multiplex PCR; TCRdb holds only in-frame clones, not every one. The DNA gave D and trimming, while V, J and clone size come from that table. Of under 200,000 clones in the sample, around 80% were seen once. About this clone itself: The antigen remains unidentified.

Input material: PBMCs. The sequence came from a man aged 40-55 years in good health and CMV-seropositive. The J gene is TRBJ1-5, the V gene TRBV2; weak D call: TRBD1 (6 bases). The CDR3 DNA reads as TGTGCCAGCAGTCCAGGGGTTTTGGGGCAGCCCCAGCATTTT. Amino acid sequence: CASSPGVLGQPQHF.